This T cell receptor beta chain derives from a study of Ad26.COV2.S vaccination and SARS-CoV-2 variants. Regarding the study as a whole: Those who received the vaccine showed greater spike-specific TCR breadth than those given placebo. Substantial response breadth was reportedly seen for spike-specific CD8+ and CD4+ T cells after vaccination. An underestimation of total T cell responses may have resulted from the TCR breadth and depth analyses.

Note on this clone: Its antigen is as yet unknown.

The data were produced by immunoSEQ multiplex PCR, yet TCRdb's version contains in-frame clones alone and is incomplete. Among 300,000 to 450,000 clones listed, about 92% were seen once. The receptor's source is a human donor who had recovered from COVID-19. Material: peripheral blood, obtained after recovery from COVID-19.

DNA of the CDR3: TGTGCCAGCAGCTTAGTCACGGGCGCGAACACCGGGGAGCTGTTTTTT. Its protein is CASSLVTGANTGELFF. V is TRBV7-6 and J is TRBJ2-2; D remains unclear. The germline gives CDR1 SGHVS, CDR2 FNYEAQ. The CDR3 length is 16 residues. Trimming took 1 base from V and 0 from J, leaving 9 bases between them.